This TCR beta chain was profiled in a study of T cells in Graves' hyperthyroidism and ophthalmopathy. Study outcomes and limitations: Within blood appeared most thyroid clonotypes that had expanded above 0.001.

The CDR3 regions of TCR beta were amplified from RNA transcripts. Researchers ran a first-round RT-PCR on the TCR CDR3 using the HTBI primer set. A single record per CDR3 protein comes from TCRdb applying MiXCR to the multiplex PCR reads. The repertoire holds 280,000 or so distinct CDR3 sequences, with about 16% as singletons. At least ten counts were recorded for this clonotype. The antigen is not known. Trimming took off 5 bases at V and 0 bases at J, with 8 bases between the two ends. CDR1 and CDR2 (germline): MNHEY, SMNVEV (reference sequence). CDR3 length: 14 amino acids. Diagnostic decisions used clinical symptoms, serum thyroxine and TRAb, thyroid ultrasound and orbital computed tomography.

Sample: blood. The chain links TRBV27 to TRBJ2-1; D is ambiguous. This clonotype originated in a woman aged 50 to 65 with Graves' hyperthyroidism that later progressed to Graves' ophthalmopathy. The CDR3 DNA reads TGTGCCAGCAGTCCCGTATCCTCCTACAATGAGCAGTTCTTC. Amino acids: CASSPVSSYNEQFF.